These 21 T cell receptor beta chains were sequenced from one sample in a study of T cells in Graves' hyperthyroidism and ophthalmopathy. RNA transcripts gave rise to amplified TCR beta CDR3 regions. The TCR CDR3 was amplified in a first-round RT-PCR using the HTBI primer set. TCRdb redid the calling of the multiplex PCR reads with MiXCR, one entry per CDR3 protein. Altogether 550,000 to 800,000 distinct CDR3 sequences are present, about 16% being singletons, with the ten largest covering approximately 8.4%. Sequencing input: blood. The receptors were gathered from a man aged 18-30 years with Graves' hyperthyroidism.

This clonotype was seen repeatedly, ten times or more. This CDR3 is CASITGTLSYEQYF. In nucleotides, the CDR3 is TGTGCCAGCATCACCGGGACCCTCTCCTACGAGCAGTACTTC. The V call is TRBV6-2 or TRBV6-3, the J call TRBJ2-7; D is tentatively TRBD1 or TRBD2 (5 bases each). CDR1 MNHEY and CDR2 SVGEGT come from the germline V gene. The CDR3 is 14 amino acids. Deletions cut 7 bases from V and 0 bases from J, with 13 bases between.

This clonotype was counted between two and nine times. V is TRBV9 and J is TRBJ1-6, with D possibly being TRBD1 (6 bases). CDR1 and CDR2 from the germline V gene are SGDLS and YYNGEE. The CDR3 consists of 14 residues. Trimming took off 3 bases at V and 6 bases at J, with 10 bases between the two ends. The CDR3: CASSETGVNSPLHF. The CDR3 DNA sequence: TGTGCCAGCAGCGAGACAGGAGTTAATTCACCCCTCCACTTT.

This clonotype was observed at least ten times. The chain combines TRBV7-9 with TRBJ2-7, with 7 bases matching TRBD2. The CDR3 is 14 residues long. Germline CDR1 and CDR2: SEHNR and FQNEAQ (reference sequence). The V and J ends lost 5 bases and 3 bases, in that order; junction bases with no gene match: 7. The CDR3 nucleotides are TGTGCCAGCAGCCCGGGCGGGGGAGGCTACGAGCAGTACTTC. Encoded protein: CASSPGGGGYEQYF.

V is TRBV27 and J is TRBJ1-3, with D unresolved. The CDR3 is 16 amino acids. The germline gives CDR1 MNHEY, CDR2 SMNVEV (reference sequence). Between the trimmed V and J ends, which lost 5 bases and 0 bases, there was a span of 14 bases. CDR3 in DNA: TGTGCCAGCAGTCCCCGCGACGTCTCCTCTGGAAACACCATATATTTT. Protein: CASSPRDVSSGNTIYF.

There are many counts of this clonotype. V and J are TRBV24-1 and TRBJ1-2; D call uncertain. The CDR3 sequence is 16 residues long. CDR1 is KGHDR and CDR2 is SFDVKD in the germline V gene. Trimming took off 3 bases at V and 0 bases at J, with 13 bases between the two ends. The chain's CDR3 is CATSDADKPANYGYTF. For the CDR3, the DNA is TGTGCCACCAGTGATGCTGACAAACCGGCTAACTATGGCTACACCTTC.

This clonotype appeared a few times. The rearrangement uses TRBV24-1 and TRBJ2-3; TRBD1 aligns across 8 bases. The V and J ends lost 4 bases and 1 base, in that order; junction bases with no gene match: 6. The germline V gene encodes CDR1 KGHDR and CDR2 SFDVKD. The CDR3 contains 16 residues. Here the CDR3 DNA reads TGTGCCACCAGTGACAATGACAGGGGCCGCACAGATACGCAGTATTTT. Translation gives CATSDNDRGRTDTQYF.

This clonotype was seen ten or more times. The chain links TRBV28 to TRBJ2-1, with 8 bases lining up with TRBD1. Per germline, CDR1 MDHEN and CDR2 SYDVKM. J gave up 3 bases and V 5 bases, and 12 bases lay outside the gene matches. The CDR3 spans 17 residues. CDR3 nucleotides: TGTGCCAGCAGTCCCGGGGGAGGACAGGGTTACTACAATGAGCAGTTCTTC. As protein: CASSPGGGQGYYNEQFF.

In this sample, this clonotype turned up many times. The chain recombines TRBV20-1 with TRBJ1-2, with 11 bases aligning to TRBD1. CDR1 is DFQATT and CDR2 is SNEGSKA in the germline V gene (reference sequence). The V gene end was trimmed by 4 bases and the J gene end by 6 bases; junction bases not matched to a gene: 4. The CDR3 sequence is 13 residues long. The DNA of the CDR3 is TGCAGTGCTAATCCGGGACAGGGGGATGGCTACACCTTC. This translates into CSANPGQGDGYTF.

This clonotype was found many times. CDR3 coding DNA: TGCAGCGTTTGGACAGGGGGAATAGGGGAAGCTTTCTTT. Translation: CSVWTGGIGEAFF. The chain combines TRBV29-1 with TRBJ1-1, with 10 bases that match TRBD1. This CDR3 contains 13 residues. Germline loops: CDR1 SQVTM, CDR2 ANQGSEA. V lost 5 bases to trimming and J lost 8 bases; unmatched junction nucleotides: 8. Filled out from reference TRBV29-1 and TRBJ1-1, the complete variable domain reads SAVISQKPSRDICQRGTSLTIQCQVDSQVTMMFWYRQQPGQSLTLIATANQGSEATYESGFVIDKFPISRPNLTFSTLTVSNMSPEDSSIYLCSVWTGGIGEAFFGQGTRLTVV.

This clonotype has only a few counts. V and J are TRBV6-1 and TRBJ1-1; TRBD1 matches 7 bases. The CDR3 sequence is 14 residues long. The trim removed 6 bases at V and 1 base at J, leaving 5 bases unmatched. Germline CDR1 is MNHNS and CDR2 is SASEGT. CDR3 residues: CASRPGGGNTEAFF. The CDR3 coding sequence is TGTGCCAGCAGGCCAGGGGGAGGGAACACTGAAGCTTTCTTT.

This clonotype has at least ten counts. V and J are TRBV20-1 and TRBJ2-1; D is ambiguous. The CDR3 extends over 13 amino acids. Germline CDR1 DFQATT, CDR2 SNEGSKA (reference sequence). The CDR3 DNA sequence: TGCAATTGTGGGAATAGGGTAAACAATGAGCAGTTCTTC. Amino acid sequence: CNCGNRVNNEQFF.

This clonotype was detected ten times or more. The chain carries TRBV5-5 and TRBJ1-5; weak D call: TRBD1 (5 bases). This CDR3 region has 13 residues. Trimming took off 3 bases at V and 9 bases at J, with 13 bases between the two ends. Germline V gene lookup returns CDR1 SGHKS and CDR2 YYEKEE (reference sequence). CDR3 coding DNA: TGTGCCAGCAGCTCGGGACTGCCAGGGCCCCAGCATTTT. Translation gives CASSSGLPGPQHF. The full variable domain, in which reference TRBV5-5 and TRBJ1-5 provide the parts outside the CDR3, is DAGVTQSPTHLIKTRGQQVTLRCSPISGHKSVSWYQQVLGQGPQFIFQYYEKEERGRGNFPDRFSARQFPNYSSELNVNALLLGDSALYLCASSSGLPGPQHFGDGTRLSIL.

This clonotype was detected many times. The rearrangement joins TRBV30 to TRBJ2-2, with D perhaps matching TRBD2 (6 bases). V lost 2 bases and J 4 bases, leaving 11 bases between the germline ends. The CDR3 extends over 14 amino acids. CDR1 is GTSNPN and CDR2 is SVGIG in the germline V gene (reference sequence). CDR3 residues: CAWSPELATGELFF. CDR3 in DNA: TGTGCCTGGAGTCCCGAACTAGCCACCGGGGAGCTGTTTTTT.

The gene calls are TRBV7-8 and TRBJ2-7; TRBD2 might be the D (7 bases). Trimming left V 6 bases short and J 6 bases short, with 18 bases between. Germline V gene lookup returns CDR1 SGHVS and CDR2 FQNEAQ. The length of the CDR3 is 14 residues. In DNA form, the CDR3 reads TGTGCCAGCAGGAGGGACTATCGGGGGCGCGAGCAGTACTTC. Translated, it gives CASRRDYRGREQYF.

V and J are TRBV7-9 and TRBJ1-2; possible D gene TRBD1, 6 bases. Germline V CDR1 and CDR2: SEHNR, FQNEAQ (reference sequence). The CDR3 is 14 amino acids. The ends were cut back, 5 bases at V and 8 bases at J, with 18 bases in the middle. The CDR3, as DNA: TGTGCCAGCAGCAGTCTAGGGGGACTTAGCGGCTACACCTTC. This encodes CASSSLGGLSGYTF.

In the case of this clonotype: A much larger clone differs by one base, so this may be a read error. V gene TRBV7-9 combines with J gene TRBJ2-1, with D hard to call. CDR1 and CDR2 from the germline V gene are SEHNR and FQNEAQ (reference sequence). The CDR3 is 12 amino acids. V was cut by 4 bases and J by 7 bases, with 8 bases left in between. The DNA of the CDR3 is TGTGCCAGCAGCTCTCGGTGGAATGAGCAGTTCTTC. Its translation: CASSSRWNEQFF.

This clonotype appeared many times. J is TRBJ2-7 and V is TRBV28; possible D gene TRBD1, 6 bases. Trimming removed 6 bases from V and 2 bases from J, with 17 bases in between. Germline values: CDR1 MDHEN, CDR2 SYDVKM. The CDR3 runs 15 residues. The CDR3 DNA sequence: TGTGCCAGCAGCCCGCCCCCTCAGGGGACCTACGAGCAGTACTTC. Residues: CASSPPPQGTYEQYF.

This clonotype has ten or more counts. The rearrangement uses TRBV5-5 and TRBJ2-3; 7 bases map to TRBD2. Germline loops: CDR1 SGHKS, CDR2 YYEKEE (reference sequence). The CDR3 contains 15 residues. Losses at the gene ends were 4 bases for V and 0 bases for J; bases not matched to a gene: 5. The CDR3: CASSNQRESTDTQYF. The CDR3 DNA follows: TGTGCCAGCAGCAACCAGCGGGAAAGCACAGATACGCAGTATTTT.

This clonotype was recorded many times. CDR3 region: CASSYRANTEAFF. In nucleotides, the CDR3 is TGTGCCAGCAGTTATAGGGCGAACACTGAAGCTTTCTTT. The chain has TRBV6-1 and TRBJ1-1; D is unresolved. Germline-derived CDR1 and CDR2 are MNHNS and SASEGT. V was shortened by 5 bases and J by 1 base, with 8 bases between the two germline ends. The CDR3 is made up of 13 amino acids.

V and J are TRBV5-1 and TRBJ2-7; 8 nucleotides line up with TRBD1. The V and J ends lost 2 bases and 0 bases, in that order; junction bases with no gene match: 7. This CDR3 has 16 amino acids. The germline gives CDR1 SGHRS, CDR2 YFSETQ. CDR3 in amino acids: CASSLLQGANSYEQYF. CDR3 nucleotide sequence: TGCGCCAGCAGCTTACTCCAGGGGGCGAACTCCTACGAGCAGTACTTC.

This clonotype has only a few counts. The chain has TRBV10-3 and TRBJ2-1; D is possibly TRBD1 (6 bases). Trimming removed 3 bases from V and 1 base from J, with 10 bases in between. Looked up from germline, CDR1 is ENHRY and CDR2 is SYGVKD. The CDR3 runs 15 residues. The CDR3 bases are TGTGCCATCAGTGAAAAGGGGGTTTCCTACAATGAGCAGTTCTTC. This codes for CAISEKGVSYNEQFF.